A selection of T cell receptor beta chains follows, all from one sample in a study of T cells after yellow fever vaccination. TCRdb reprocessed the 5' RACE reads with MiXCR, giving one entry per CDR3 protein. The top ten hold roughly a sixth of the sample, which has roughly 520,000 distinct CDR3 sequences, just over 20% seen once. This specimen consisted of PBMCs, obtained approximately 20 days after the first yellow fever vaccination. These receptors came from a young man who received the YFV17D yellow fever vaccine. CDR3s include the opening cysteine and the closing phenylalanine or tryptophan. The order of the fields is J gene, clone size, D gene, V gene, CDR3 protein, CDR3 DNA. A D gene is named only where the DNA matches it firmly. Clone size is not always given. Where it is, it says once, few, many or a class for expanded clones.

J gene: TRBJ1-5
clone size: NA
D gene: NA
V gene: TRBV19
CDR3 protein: CASSIVQGGYSNQPQHF
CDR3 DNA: TGTGCCAGTAGTATAGTTCAAGGGGGTTATAGCAATCAGCCCCAGCATTTT

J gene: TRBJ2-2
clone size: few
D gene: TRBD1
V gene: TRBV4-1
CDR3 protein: CASSQDRANTGELFF
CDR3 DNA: TGCGCCAGCAGCCAGGACAGGGCGAACACCGGGGAGCTGTTTTTT

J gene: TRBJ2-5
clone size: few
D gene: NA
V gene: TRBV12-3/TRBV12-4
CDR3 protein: CASRSPSGTQYF
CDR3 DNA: TGTGCCAGCAGATCCCCCTCGGGGACCCAGTACTTC

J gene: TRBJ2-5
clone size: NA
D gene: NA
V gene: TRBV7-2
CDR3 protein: CASSSSVGQQETQYF
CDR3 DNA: TGTGCCAGCAGCTCATCCGTGGGGCAGCAAGAGACCCAGTACTTC

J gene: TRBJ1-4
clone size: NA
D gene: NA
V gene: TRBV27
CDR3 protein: CASSFLQRRPNEKLFF
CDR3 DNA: TGTGCCAGCAGTTTCCTGCAGAGGAGGCCTAATGAAAAACTGTTTTTT

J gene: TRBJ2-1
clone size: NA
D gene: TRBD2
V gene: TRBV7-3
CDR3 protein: CASSIAGGLANEQFF
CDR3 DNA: TGTGCCAGCTCCATAGCGGGGGGGCTGGCAAATGAGCAGTTCTTC

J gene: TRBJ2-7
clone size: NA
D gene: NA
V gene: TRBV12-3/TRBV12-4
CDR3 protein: CASSPWAGASSEQYF
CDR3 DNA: TGTGCCAGCAGTCCATGGGCGGGGGCCTCTTCCGAGCAGTACTTC

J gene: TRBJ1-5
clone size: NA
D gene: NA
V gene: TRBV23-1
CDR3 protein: CASSHQDRPTQPQHF
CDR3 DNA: TGCGCCAGCAGTCACCAAGACAGGCCCACTCAGCCCCAGCATTTT

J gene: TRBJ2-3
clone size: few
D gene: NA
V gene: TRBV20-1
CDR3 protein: CSAIQGSTDTQYF
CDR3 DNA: TGCAGTGCTATTCAGGGAAGCACAGATACGCAGTATTTT

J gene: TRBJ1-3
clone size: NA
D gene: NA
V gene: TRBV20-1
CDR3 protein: CSAVGTDSGNTIYF
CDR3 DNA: TGCAGTGCTGTAGGGACCGACTCTGGAAACACCATATATTTT

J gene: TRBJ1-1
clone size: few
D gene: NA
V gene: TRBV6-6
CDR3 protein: CASRPHRDREAFF
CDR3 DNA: TGTGCCAGCAGGCCACACCGGGACCGTGAAGCTTTCTTT

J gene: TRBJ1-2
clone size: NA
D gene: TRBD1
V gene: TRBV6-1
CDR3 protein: CASSEPGQGNYGYTF
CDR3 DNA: TGTGCCAGCAGTGAACCGGGACAGGGAAACTATGGCTACACCTTC

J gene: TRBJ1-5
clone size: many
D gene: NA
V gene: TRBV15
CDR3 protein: CATSRGDAGAHQPQHF
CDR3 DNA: TGTGCCACCAGCAGAGGAGACGCAGGGGCCCATCAGCCCCAGCATTTT

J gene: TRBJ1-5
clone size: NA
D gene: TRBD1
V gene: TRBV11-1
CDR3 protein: CASSEGQGWPQHF
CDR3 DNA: TGTGCCAGCAGCGAGGGACAGGGGTGGCCCCAGCATTTT

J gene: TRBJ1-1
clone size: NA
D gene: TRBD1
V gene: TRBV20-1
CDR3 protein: CSASGYDRGTEAFF
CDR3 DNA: TGCAGTGCTAGTGGATACGACAGGGGGACTGAAGCTTTCTTT

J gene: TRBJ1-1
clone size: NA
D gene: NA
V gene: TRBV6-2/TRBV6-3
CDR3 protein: CASSVERTREPTEAFF
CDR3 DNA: TGTGCCAGCAGTGTCGAACGAACCCGGGAGCCCACTGAAGCTTTCTTT

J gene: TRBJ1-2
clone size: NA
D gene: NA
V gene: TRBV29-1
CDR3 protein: CSASWTVNYGYTF
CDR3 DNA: TGCAGCGCAAGTTGGACAGTGAACTATGGCTACACCTTC

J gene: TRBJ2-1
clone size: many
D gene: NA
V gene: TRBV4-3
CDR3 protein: CASSPYSGGGEQFF
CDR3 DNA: TGCGCCAGCAGCCCCTACTCAGGGGGAGGTGAGCAGTTCTTC

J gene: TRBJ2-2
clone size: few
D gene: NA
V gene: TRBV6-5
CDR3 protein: CASRRQVGELFF
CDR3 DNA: TGTGCCAGCAGGAGACAGGTCGGGGAGCTGTTTTTT

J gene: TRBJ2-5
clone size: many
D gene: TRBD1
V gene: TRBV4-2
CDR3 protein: CASSYRTGRQETQYF
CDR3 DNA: TGTGCCAGCAGCTACCGGACAGGGCGGCAAGAGACCCAGTACTTC

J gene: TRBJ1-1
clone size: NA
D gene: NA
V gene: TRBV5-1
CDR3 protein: CASRVRGGITEAFF
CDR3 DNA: TGCGCCAGCAGGGTGAGGGGAGGAATCACTGAAGCTTTCTTT

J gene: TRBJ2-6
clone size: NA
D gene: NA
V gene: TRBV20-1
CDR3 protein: CSASLGTVSGANVLTF
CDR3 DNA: TGCAGTGCTAGTTTAGGAACGGTCTCTGGGGCCAACGTCCTGACTTTC

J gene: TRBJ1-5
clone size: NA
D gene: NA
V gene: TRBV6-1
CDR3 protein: CASDETASNQPQHF
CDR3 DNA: TGTGCCAGCGATGAGACAGCGAGCAATCAGCCCCAGCATTTT

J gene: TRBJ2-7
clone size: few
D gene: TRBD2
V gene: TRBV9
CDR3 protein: CASSFGGLAFEQYF
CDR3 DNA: TGTGCCAGCAGCTTCGGGGGACTAGCGTTCGAGCAGTACTTC

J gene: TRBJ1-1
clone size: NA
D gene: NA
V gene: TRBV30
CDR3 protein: CARSAVRGTEAFF
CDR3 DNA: TGTGCCCGCTCCGCGGTGAGGGGCACTGAAGCTTTCTTT

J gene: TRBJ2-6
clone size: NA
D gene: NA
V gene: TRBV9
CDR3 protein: CASSSRTGANVLTF
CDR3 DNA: TGTGCCAGCAGCTCCCGTACCGGGGCCAACGTCCTGACTTTC

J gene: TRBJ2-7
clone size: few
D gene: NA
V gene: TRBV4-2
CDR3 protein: CASSQGSGNNEQYF
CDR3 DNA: TGTGCCAGCAGCCAAGGTTCCGGCAATAACGAGCAGTACTTC

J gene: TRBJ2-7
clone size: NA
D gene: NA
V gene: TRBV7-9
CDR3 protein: CAISRTDGGYEQYF
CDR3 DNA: TGTGCCATCAGCCGCACCGACGGGGGCTACGAGCAGTACTTC

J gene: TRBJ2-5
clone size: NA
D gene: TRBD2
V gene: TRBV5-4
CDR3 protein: CASSSLAGARPTQYF
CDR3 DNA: TGTGCCAGCAGTTCGCTAGCGGGGGCCCGCCCCACCCAGTACTTC

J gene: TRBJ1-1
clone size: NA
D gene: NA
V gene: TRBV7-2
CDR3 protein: CASSLAPVMYTEAFF
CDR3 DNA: TGTGCCAGCAGCTTAGCTCCCGTTATGTACACTGAAGCTTTCTTT

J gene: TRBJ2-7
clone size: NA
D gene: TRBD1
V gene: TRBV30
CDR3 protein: CAWGTGTGVYEQYF
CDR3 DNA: TGTGCCTGGGGGACCGGGACAGGGGTGTACGAGCAGTACTTC

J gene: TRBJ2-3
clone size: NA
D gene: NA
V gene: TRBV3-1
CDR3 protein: CASSPATGSTDTQYF
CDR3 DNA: TGTGCCAGCAGCCCAGCGACAGGTAGCACAGATACGCAGTATTTT

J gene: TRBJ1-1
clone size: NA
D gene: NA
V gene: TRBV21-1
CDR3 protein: CASSNSMGPMNTEAFF
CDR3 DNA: TGTGCCAGCAGCAATTCAATGGGCCCGATGAACACTGAAGCTTTCTTT

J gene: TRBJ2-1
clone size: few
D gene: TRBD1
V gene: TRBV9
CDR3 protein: CASSPGQGGDNEQFF
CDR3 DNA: TGTGCCAGCAGCCCGGGACAGGGGGGGGACAATGAGCAGTTCTTC

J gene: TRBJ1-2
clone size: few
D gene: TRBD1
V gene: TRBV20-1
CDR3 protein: CSARDGTGFYYGYTF
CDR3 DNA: TGCAGTGCTAGAGATGGGACAGGTTTTTACTATGGCTACACCTTC

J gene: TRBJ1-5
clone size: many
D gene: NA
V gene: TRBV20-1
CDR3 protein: CSARYAVGDQPQHF
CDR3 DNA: TGCAGTGCTAGATACGCTGTTGGGGATCAGCCCCAGCATTTT

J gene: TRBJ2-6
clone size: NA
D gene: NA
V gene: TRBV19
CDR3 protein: CASSINRVDGANVLTF
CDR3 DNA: TGTGCCAGTAGTATTAACAGGGTGGATGGGGCCAACGTCCTGACTTTC

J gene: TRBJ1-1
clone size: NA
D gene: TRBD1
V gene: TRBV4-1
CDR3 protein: CASSHLQGADTEAFF
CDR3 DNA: TGCGCCAGCAGCCATTTACAGGGGGCTGACACTGAAGCTTTCTTT

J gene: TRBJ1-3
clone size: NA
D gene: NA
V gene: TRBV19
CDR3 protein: CASSKTTGNTIYF
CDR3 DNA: TGTGCCAGTAGCAAGACAACTGGAAACACCATATATTTT

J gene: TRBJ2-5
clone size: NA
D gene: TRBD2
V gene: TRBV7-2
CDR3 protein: CASKLAGGPETQYF
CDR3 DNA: TGTGCCAGCAAGTTAGCGGGGGGGCCAGAGACCCAGTACTTC

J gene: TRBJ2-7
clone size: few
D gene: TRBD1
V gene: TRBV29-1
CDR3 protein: CSVEGTGTYEQYF
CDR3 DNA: TGCAGCGTTGAAGGGACAGGGACCTACGAGCAGTACTTC

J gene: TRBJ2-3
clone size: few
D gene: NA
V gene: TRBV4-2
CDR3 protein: CASSLQSVLGGASADTQYF
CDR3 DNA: TGTGCCAGCAGCCTTCAATCGGTTTTGGGGGGGGCATCAGCAGATACGCAGTATTTT